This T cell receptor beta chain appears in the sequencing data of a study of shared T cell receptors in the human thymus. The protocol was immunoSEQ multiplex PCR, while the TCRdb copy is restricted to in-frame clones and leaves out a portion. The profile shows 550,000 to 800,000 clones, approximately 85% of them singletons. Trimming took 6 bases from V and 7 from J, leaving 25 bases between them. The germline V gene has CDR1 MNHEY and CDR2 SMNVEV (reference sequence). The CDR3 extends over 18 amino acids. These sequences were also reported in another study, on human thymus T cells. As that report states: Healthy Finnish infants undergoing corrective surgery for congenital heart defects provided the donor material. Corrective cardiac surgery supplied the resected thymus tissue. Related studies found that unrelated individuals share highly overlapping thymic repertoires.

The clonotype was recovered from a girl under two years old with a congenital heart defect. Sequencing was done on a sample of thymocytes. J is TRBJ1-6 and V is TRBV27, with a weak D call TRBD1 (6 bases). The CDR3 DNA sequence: TGTGCCAGCAGACCCGCGGCCCCGACAGGCTATTTCAATTCACCCCTCCACTTT. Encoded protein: CASRPAAPTGYFNSPLHF.